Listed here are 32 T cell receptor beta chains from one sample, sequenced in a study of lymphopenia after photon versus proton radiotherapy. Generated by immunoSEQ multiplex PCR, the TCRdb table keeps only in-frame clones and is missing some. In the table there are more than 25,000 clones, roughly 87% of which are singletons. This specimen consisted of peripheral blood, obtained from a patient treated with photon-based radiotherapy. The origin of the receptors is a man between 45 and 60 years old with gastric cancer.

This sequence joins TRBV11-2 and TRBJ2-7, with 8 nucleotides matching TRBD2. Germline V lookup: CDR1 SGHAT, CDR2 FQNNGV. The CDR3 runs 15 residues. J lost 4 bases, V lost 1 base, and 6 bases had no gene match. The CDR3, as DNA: TGTGCCAGCAGCTTAGCTAGCGGGCCAGCTTACGAGCAGTACGTC. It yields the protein CASSLASGPAYEQYV.

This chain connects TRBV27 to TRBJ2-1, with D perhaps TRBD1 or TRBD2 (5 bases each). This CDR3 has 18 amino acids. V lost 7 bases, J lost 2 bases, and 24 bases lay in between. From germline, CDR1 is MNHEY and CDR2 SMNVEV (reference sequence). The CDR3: CASMGTGVVSGTYNEQFF. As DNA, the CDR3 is TGTGCCAGCATGGGAACAGGAGTGGTCTCGGGGACCTACAATGAGCAGTTCTTC.

CDR3 amino acids: CAIRTDSTDTQYF. CDR3 in DNA: TGTGCCATCAGGACGGACAGCACAGATACGCAGTATTTT. V is TRBV10-3 and J is TRBJ2-3; D is ambiguous. Germline CDR1 and CDR2: ENHRY and SYGVKD. Trimming pared 6 bases from V and 0 bases from J, leaving 7 bases between. The CDR3 totals 13 residues.

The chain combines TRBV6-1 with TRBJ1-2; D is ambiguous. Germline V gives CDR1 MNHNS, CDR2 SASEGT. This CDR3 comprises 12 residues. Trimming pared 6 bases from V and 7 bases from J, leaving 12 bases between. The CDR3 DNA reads TGTGCCAGCAGCGCCGGAGTGGTTGGCTACACCTTC. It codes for CASSAGVVGYTF.

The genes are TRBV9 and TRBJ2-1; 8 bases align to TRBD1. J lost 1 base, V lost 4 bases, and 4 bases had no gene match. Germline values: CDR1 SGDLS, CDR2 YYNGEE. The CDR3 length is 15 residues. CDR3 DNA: TGTGCCAGCAGCACCGGACAGGGATCCTACAATGAGCAGTTCTTC. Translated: CASSTGQGSYNEQFF.

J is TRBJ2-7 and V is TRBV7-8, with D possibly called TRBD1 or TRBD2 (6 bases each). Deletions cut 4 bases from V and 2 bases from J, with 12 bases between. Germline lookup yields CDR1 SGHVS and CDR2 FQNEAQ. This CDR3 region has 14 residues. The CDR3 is CASSSRDTAYEQYF. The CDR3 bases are TGTGCCAGCAGCTCGCGGGACACCGCCTACGAGCAGTACTTC.

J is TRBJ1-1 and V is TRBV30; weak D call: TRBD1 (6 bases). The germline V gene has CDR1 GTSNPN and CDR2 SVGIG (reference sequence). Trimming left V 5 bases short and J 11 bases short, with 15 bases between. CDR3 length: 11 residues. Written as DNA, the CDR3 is TGTGCCTGGGCCGGGGGGCTAGGGGCTTTCTTT. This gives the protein CAWAGGLGAFF.

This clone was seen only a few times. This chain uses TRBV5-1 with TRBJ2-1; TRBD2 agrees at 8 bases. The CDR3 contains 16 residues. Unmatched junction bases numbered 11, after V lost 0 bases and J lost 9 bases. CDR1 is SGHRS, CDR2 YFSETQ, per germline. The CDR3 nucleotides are TGCGCCAGCAGCTTGGCCGTACGGGGGGGCCCCGGTGAGCAGTTCTTC. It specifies CASSLAVRGGPGEQFF.

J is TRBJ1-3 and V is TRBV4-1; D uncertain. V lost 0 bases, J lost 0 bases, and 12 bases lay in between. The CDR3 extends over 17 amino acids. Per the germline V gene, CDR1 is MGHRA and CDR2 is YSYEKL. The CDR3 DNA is TGCGCCAGCAGCCAAGATATACCGGGGTCCTCTGGAAACACCATATATTTT. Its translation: CASSQDIPGSSGNTIYF.

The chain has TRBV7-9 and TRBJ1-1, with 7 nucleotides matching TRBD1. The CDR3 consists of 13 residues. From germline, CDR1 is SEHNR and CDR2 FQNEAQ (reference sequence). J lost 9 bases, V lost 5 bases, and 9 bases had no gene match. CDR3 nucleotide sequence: TGTGCCAGCAGCCTTGGGGACAGCGCAAAAGCTTTCTTT. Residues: CASSLGDSAKAFF. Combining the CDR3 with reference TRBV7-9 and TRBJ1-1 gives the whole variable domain DTGVSQNPRHKITKRGQNVTFRCDPISEHNRLYWYRQTLGQGPEFLTYFQNEAQLEKSRLLSDRFSAERPKGSFSTLEIQRTEQGDSAMYLCASSLGDSAKAFFGQGTRLTVV.

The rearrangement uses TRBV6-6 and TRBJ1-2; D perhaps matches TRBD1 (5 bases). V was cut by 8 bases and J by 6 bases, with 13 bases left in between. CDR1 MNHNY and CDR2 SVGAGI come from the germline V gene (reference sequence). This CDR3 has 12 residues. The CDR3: CASRPEGHGYTF. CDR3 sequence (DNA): TGTGCCAGCCGCCCGGAGGGGCATGGCTACACCTTC.

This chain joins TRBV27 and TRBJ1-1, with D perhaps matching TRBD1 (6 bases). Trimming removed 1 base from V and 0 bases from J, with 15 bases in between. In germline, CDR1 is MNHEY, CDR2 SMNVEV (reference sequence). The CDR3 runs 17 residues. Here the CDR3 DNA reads TGTGCCAGCAGTTTATTAGGGGGGGGGCCCATGAACACTGAAGCTTTCTTT. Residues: CASSLLGGGPMNTEAFF.

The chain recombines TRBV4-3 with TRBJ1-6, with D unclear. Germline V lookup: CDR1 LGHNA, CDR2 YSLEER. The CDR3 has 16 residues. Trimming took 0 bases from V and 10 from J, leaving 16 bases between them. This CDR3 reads CASSQEWRLAFSPLHF. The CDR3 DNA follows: TGCGCCAGCAGCCAAGAATGGAGGTTGGCGTTCTCACCCCTCCACTTT.

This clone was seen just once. In nucleotides, the CDR3 is TGTGCCAGCAGCTTAAGCGACGGGACAGCTCCTCTGTACGAGCAGTACGTC. This encodes CASSLSDGTAPLYEQYV. The rearrangement links TRBV7-9 to TRBJ2-7, with TRBD1 identical over 7 bases. Trimming cost V 2 bases and J 4 bases; bases outside gene matches: 14. The CDR3 sequence is 17 residues long. Germline V lookup: CDR1 SEHNR, CDR2 FQNEAQ (reference sequence).

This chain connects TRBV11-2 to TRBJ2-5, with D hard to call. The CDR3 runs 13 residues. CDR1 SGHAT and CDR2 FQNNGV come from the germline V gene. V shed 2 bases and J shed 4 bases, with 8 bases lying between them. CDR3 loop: CASSLLRSETQYF. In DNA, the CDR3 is TGTGCCAGCAGCTTATTGAGGTCAGAGACCCAGTACTTC.

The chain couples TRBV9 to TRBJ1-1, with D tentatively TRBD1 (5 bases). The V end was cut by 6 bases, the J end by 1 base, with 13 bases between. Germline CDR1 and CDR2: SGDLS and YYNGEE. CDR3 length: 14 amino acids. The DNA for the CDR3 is TGTGCCAGCAACTCCCGGGGGGGGAACACTGAAGCTTTCTTT. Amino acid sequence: CASNSRGGNTEAFF. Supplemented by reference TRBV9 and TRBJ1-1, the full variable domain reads DSGVTQTPKHLITATGQRVTLRCSPRSGDLSVYWYQQSLDQGLQFLIQYYNGEERAKGNILERFSAQQFPDLHSELNLSSLELGDSALYFCASNSRGGNTEAFFGQGTRLTVV.

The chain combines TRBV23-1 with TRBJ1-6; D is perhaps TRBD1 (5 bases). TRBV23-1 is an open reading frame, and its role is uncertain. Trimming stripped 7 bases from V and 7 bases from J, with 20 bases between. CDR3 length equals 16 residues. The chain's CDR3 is CASTNTQGRLNSPLHF. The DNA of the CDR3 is TGCGCCAGCACCAATACCCAGGGACGGCTAAATTCACCCCTCCACTTT.

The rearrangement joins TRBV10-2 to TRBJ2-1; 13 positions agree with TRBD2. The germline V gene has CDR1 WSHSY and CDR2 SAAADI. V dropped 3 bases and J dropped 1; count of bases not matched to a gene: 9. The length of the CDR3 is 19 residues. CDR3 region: CASSDPRTSGGPSYNEQFF. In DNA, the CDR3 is TGCGCCAGCAGTGACCCGAGGACTAGCGGGGGACCTTCCTACAATGAGCAGTTCTTC.

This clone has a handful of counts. Written as DNA, the CDR3 is TGTGCCTGGAGGGAGGGGTATGGCGGGGAGCTGTTTTTT. This codes for CAWREGYGGELFF. The V and J genes are TRBV30 and TRBJ2-2, with a tentative D call TRBD2 (6 bases). The CDR3 runs to 13 residues. V gave up 3 bases and J gave up 7 bases, with 12 bases separating them. CDR1 is GTSNPN and CDR2 is SVGIG in the germline V gene (reference sequence). The variable domain in full, completed from reference TRBV30 and TRBJ2-2, reads SQTIHQWPATLVQPVGSPLSLECTVEGTSNPNLYWYRQAAGRGLQLLFYSVGIGQISSEVPQNLSASRPQDRQFILSSKKLLLSDSGFYLCAWREGYGGELFFGEGSRLTVL.

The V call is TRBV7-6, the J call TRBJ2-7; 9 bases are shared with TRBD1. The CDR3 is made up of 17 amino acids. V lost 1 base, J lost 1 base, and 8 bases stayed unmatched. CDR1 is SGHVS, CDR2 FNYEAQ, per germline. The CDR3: CASSLDPGQGQSYEQYF. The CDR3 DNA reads TGTGCCAGCAGCTTAGATCCGGGACAGGGCCAGTCCTACGAGCAGTACTTC.

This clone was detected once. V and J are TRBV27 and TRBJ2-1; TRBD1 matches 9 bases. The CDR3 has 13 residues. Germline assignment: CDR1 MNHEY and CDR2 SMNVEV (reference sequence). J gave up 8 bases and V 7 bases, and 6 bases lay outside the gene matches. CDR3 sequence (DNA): TGTGCCAGCACGGGACAGGGTCTGTATGAGCAGTTCTTC. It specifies CASTGQGLYEQFF.

The CDR3 DNA reads as TGTGCCAGTAGTATAGATCGGCTCGCCGGGGAGCTGTTTTTT. Protein sequence: CASSIDRLAGELFF. The V gene is TRBV19, the J gene TRBJ2-2; no firm D call. Trimming pared 0 bases from V and 6 bases from J, leaving 8 bases between. CDR1 and CDR2 from the germline V gene are LNHDA and SQIVND (reference sequence). The CDR3 sequence is 14 residues long.

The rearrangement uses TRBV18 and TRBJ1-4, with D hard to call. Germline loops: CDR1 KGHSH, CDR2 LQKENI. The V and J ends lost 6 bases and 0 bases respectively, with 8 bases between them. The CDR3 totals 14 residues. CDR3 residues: CASSPTTTNEKLFF. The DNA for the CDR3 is TGTGCCAGCTCGCCGACAACAACTAATGAAAAACTGTTTTTT.

CDR3 sequence reads: CASFTRDNSYEQYF. DNA of the CDR3: TGTGCCAGCTTTACGCGGGACAACTCCTACGAGCAGTACTTC. The rearrangement links TRBV18 to TRBJ2-7; D may be TRBD1 or TRBD2 (6 bases each). The CDR3 covers 14 residues. Germline lookup yields CDR1 KGHSH and CDR2 LQKENI. Trimming pared 7 bases from V and 0 bases from J, leaving 13 bases between.

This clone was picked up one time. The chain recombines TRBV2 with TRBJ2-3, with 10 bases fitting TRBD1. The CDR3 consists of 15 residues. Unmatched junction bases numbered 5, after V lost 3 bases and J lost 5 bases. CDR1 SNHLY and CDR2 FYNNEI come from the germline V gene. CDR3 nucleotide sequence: TGTGCCAGCAGTGAGGTGCGGACAGGGGGAGATACGCAGTATTTT. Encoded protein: CASSEVRTGGDTQYF.

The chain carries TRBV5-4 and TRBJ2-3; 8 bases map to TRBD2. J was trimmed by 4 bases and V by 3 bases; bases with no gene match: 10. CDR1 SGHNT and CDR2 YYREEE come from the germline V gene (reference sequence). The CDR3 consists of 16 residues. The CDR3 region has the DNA TGTGCCAGCAGCTGGCGTTCGGGGGGACTAGCAGATACGCAGTATTTT. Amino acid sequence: CASSWRSGGLADTQYF.

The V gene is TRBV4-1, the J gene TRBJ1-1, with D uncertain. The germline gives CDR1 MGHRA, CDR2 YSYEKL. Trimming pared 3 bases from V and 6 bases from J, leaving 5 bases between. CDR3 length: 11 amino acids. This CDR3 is CASSHTSEAFF. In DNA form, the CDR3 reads TGCGCCAGCAGCCATACGTCTGAAGCTTTCTTT.

The CDR3: CASSPDSNQETQYF. The CDR3 DNA follows: TGCGCCAGCAGCCCGGACAGTAACCAAGAGACCCAGTACTTC. The chain has TRBV5-1 and TRBJ2-5, with D maybe TRBD1 (6 bases). The CDR3 runs to 14 residues. Trimming removed 4 bases at V and 0 bases at J, with 10 bases between. Per the germline V gene, CDR1 is SGHRS and CDR2 is YFSETQ.

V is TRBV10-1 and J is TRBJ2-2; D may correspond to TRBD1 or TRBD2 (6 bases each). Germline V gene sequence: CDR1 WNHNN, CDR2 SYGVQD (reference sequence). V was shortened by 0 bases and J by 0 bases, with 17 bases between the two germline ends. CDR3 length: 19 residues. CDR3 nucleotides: TGCGCCAGCAGTGAGTCTCGGGGGCGATTCCCTCCGAACACCGGGGAGCTGTTTTTT. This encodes CASSESRGRFPPNTGELFF.

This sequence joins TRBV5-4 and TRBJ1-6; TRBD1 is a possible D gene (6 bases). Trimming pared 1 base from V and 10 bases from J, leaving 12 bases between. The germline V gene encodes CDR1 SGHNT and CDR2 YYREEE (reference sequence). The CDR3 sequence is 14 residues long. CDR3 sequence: CASSLTGKGSPLHF. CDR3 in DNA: TGTGCCAGCAGCTTGACAGGGAAGGGATCACCCCTCCACTTT.

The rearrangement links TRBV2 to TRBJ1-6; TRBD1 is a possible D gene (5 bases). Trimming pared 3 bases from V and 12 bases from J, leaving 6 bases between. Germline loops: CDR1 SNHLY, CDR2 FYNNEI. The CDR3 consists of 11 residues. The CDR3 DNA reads TGTGCCAGCAGTGAGAGGGGACCCCTCCACTTT. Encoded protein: CASSERGPLHF.

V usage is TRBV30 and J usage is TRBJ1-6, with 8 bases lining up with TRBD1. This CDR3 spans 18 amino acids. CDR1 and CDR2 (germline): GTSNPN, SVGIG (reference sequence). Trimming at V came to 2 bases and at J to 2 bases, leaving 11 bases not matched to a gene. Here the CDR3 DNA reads TGTGCCTGGAGTCAAAAGGACGGACAGGGACCCTATAATTCACCCCTCCACTTT. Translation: CAWSQKDGQGPYNSPLHF. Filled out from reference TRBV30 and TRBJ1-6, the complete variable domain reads SQTIHQWPATLVQPVGSPLSLECTVEGTSNPNLYWYRQAAGRGLQLLFYSVGIGQISSEVPQNLSASRPQDRQFILSSKKLLLSDSGFYLCAWSQKDGQGPYNSPLHFGNGTRLTVT.